The 20 T cell receptor beta chains below all came from one sample that was sequenced in a study of identical twins. TCRdb itself ran the 5' RACE reads through MiXCR, one entry per CDR3 protein. The sample lists about 720,000 distinct CDR3 sequences; 18% were seen once. These data also featured in a second study, about T cells expressing NK-cell markers.

Sequencing was carried out using PBMCs. The receptors were gathered from a woman under 30 in good health.

This chain uses TRBV12-3 or TRBV12-4 with TRBJ2-6; a possible D gene is TRBD2 (6 bases). The CDR3 sequence is 16 residues long. Trimming pared 0 bases from V and 4 bases from J, leaving 10 bases between. CDR3 sequence: CASSLALASGANVLTF. The CDR3 DNA reads TGTGCCAGCAGTTTAGCGCTAGCGTCCGGGGCCAACGTCCTGACTTTC.

The chain has TRBV5-6 and TRBJ2-3, with a weak D call TRBD1 (5 bases). V was clipped by 5 bases and J by 3 bases, with 13 bases between them. The germline gives CDR1 SGHDT, CDR2 YYEEEE. The CDR3 sequence is 14 residues long. This CDR3 is CASRTQGKTDTQYF. The CDR3 coding sequence is TGTGCCAGCAGGACCCAGGGAAAGACAGATACGCAGTATTTT.

The V and J genes are TRBV20-1 and TRBJ2-1; 12 bases line up with TRBD2. The germline CDR1 and CDR2 sequences are DFQATT and SNEGSKA (reference sequence). This CDR3 comprises 14 residues. Trimming removed 5 bases from V and 7 bases from J; junction bases left unmatched: 6. The CDR3 loop reads CSALTSGRVNEQFF. CDR3 in DNA: TGCAGTGCTTTGACTAGCGGGAGAGTAAATGAGCAGTTCTTC.

The rearrangement uses TRBV7-8 and TRBJ1-5; D call uncertain. V was shortened by 3 bases and J by 6 bases, with 15 bases between the two germline ends. CDR3 length: 15 residues. Looked up from germline, CDR1 is SGHVS and CDR2 is FQNEAQ. The CDR3 nucleotides are TGTGCCAGCAGCTTGGCCTCTGAGAGGGTTCAGCCCCAGCATTTT. It codes for CASSLASERVQPQHF.

This clonotype turned up a few times. J is TRBJ2-1 and V is TRBV30; unclear D gene. The CDR3 is 13 amino acids. The germline V and J ends were trimmed by 0 bases and 11 bases, with 14 bases remaining between them. Germline V lookup: CDR1 GTSNPN, CDR2 SVGIG (reference sequence). The DNA for the CDR3 is TGTGCCTGGAGTGTTAGCCACCTATCAAAGCAGTTCTTC. It specifies CAWSVSHLSKQFF.

This clonotype was counted a few times. J is TRBJ2-7 and V is TRBV12-3 or TRBV12-4; maybe TRBD1 (6 bases). Trimming stripped 5 bases from V and 4 bases from J, with 12 bases between. There are 13 residues in the CDR3. Written as DNA, the CDR3 is TGTGCCAGCAGTCGTCGGACAGCTTACGAGCAGTACTTC. This gives the protein CASSRRTAYEQYF.

This clonotype showed up many times. The CDR3 reads CASSLITDTQYF. CDR3 in DNA: TGTGCCAGCAGCTTGATAACGGATACGCAGTATTTT. The chain couples TRBV7-9 to TRBJ2-3; D gene uncertain. This CDR3 spans 12 amino acids. The V gene's germline CDR1 is SEHNR and CDR2 FQNEAQ (reference sequence). V was clipped by 3 bases and J by 6 bases, with 7 bases between them.

In its sample, this clonotype was seen many times. The chain couples TRBV12-3 or TRBV12-4 to TRBJ2-7; TRBD1 aligns across 7 bases. Trimming took 6 bases from V and 0 from J; bases not matched to a gene: 8. The CDR3 consists of 15 residues. As DNA, the CDR3 is TGTGCCAGCAGCCCGACAGGGCCGAGCTCCTACGAGCAGTACTTC. Amino acid sequence: CASSPTGPSSYEQYF.

This clonotype came up a few times. The chain uses TRBV11-2 and TRBJ1-2, with unresolved D. The ends were cut back, 5 bases at V and 9 bases at J, with 13 bases in the middle. The CDR3 runs 12 residues. Germline assignment: CDR1 SGHAT and CDR2 FQNNGV. CDR3 protein: CASSAVRTRYTF. CDR3 sequence (DNA): TGTGCCAGCAGCGCGGTGAGAACCCGCTACACCTTC. Together with reference TRBV11-2 and TRBJ1-2, the CDR3 gives the full variable domain: EAGVAQSPRYKIIEKRQSVAFWCNPISGHATLYWYQQILGQGPKLLIQFQNNGVVDDSQLPKDRFSAERLKGVDSTLKIQPAKLEDSAVYLCASSAVRTRYTFGSGTRLTVV.

The chain is built from TRBV24-1 and TRBJ2-3, with 10 bases matching TRBD2. Trimming cost V 9 bases and J 4 bases; bases outside gene matches: 15. CDR1 is KGHDR and CDR2 is SFDVKD in the germline V gene. The CDR3 length is 17 residues. The CDR3 DNA sequence: TGTGCCACCCCCGGAGCCCCCCTAGCGGGGGACGCAGATACGCAGTATTTT. Encoded protein: CATPGAPLAGDADTQYF.

This clonotype was detected a few times. The chain links TRBV29-1 to TRBJ1-1; D is uncertain. From germline, CDR1 is SQVTM and CDR2 ANQGSEA. The CDR3 is 14 amino acids. The ends were cut back, 2 bases at V and 2 bases at J, with 12 bases in the middle. The CDR3 loop is CSVELVIGNTEAFF. The DNA for the CDR3 is TGCAGCGTTGAATTGGTGATCGGAAACACTGAAGCTTTCTTT. Drawing the rest from reference TRBV29-1 and TRBJ1-1, the complete variable domain is SAVISQKPSRDICQRGTSLTIQCQVDSQVTMMFWYRQQPGQSLTLIATANQGSEATYESGFVIDKFPISRPNLTFSTLTVSNMSPEDSSIYLCSVELVIGNTEAFFGQGTRLTVV.

This clonotype was seen a few times. The rearrangement links TRBV20-1 to TRBJ2-7; D perhaps matches TRBD2 (6 bases). Trimming cost V 3 bases and J 2 bases, with 14 bases left between them. Germline V lookup: CDR1 DFQATT, CDR2 SNEGSKA (reference sequence). This CDR3 has 14 residues. The CDR3 sequence is CSASGLSATYEQYF. The DNA of the CDR3 is TGCAGTGCTAGTGGACTAAGCGCGACCTACGAGCAGTACTTC.

This clonotype was recorded many times. V usage is TRBV5-6 and J usage is TRBJ1-5, with D maybe TRBD1 (5 bases). The CDR3 is 15 amino acids. Germline V lookup: CDR1 SGHDT, CDR2 YYEEEE. The V and J ends lost 1 base and 5 bases respectively, with 13 bases between them. In nucleotides, the CDR3 is TGTGCCAGCAGCTTGTTTCAGGGAACGTATCAGCCCCAGCATTTT. The encoded protein is CASSLFQGTYQPQHF.

The chain joins TRBV2 to TRBJ2-2; 7 bases map to TRBD2. The CDR3 loop spans 14 amino acids. Germline CDR1 reads SNHLY; CDR2 reads FYNNEI. V lost 6 bases to trimming and J lost 2 bases; unmatched junction nucleotides: 3. CDR3: CASRASGNTGELFF. The DNA of the CDR3 is TGTGCCAGCAGGGCTAGCGGTAACACCGGGGAGCTGTTTTTT.

This clonotype came up many times. This chain joins TRBV6-6 and TRBJ1-2; D perhaps matches TRBD1 (5 bases). V was trimmed by 2 bases and J by 8 bases, leaving 12 bases between them. The CDR3 runs to 13 residues. CDR1 and CDR2 from the germline V gene are MNHNY and SVGAGI (reference sequence). For the CDR3, the DNA is TGTGCCAGCAGTTACAACCAGGGCGCGGGCTACACCTTC. This sequence encodes CASSYNQGAGYTF.

The DNA of the CDR3 is TGTGCCAGCAGCTCGAGCGGGTCCTTAAACATTCAGTACTTC. It specifies CASSSSGSLNIQYF. This rearrangement joins TRBV7-2 to TRBJ2-4; D may be TRBD2 (6 bases). The CDR3 is made up of 14 amino acids. Germline V gives CDR1 SGHTA, CDR2 FQGNSA. V lost 4 bases and J 6 bases, leaving 13 bases between the germline ends.

The chain recombines TRBV13 with TRBJ2-1, with D perhaps being TRBD1 or TRBD2 (5 bases each). CDR1 and CDR2 from the germline V gene are PRHDT and FYEKMQ (reference sequence). V was shortened by 3 bases and J by 9 bases, with 12 bases between the two germline ends. There are 13 residues in the CDR3. DNA of the CDR3: TGTGCCAGCAGCTTTGTTGGGGGTCGTGAGCAGTTCTTC. Amino acid sequence: CASSFVGGREQFF. Full variable domain (missing parts from reference TRBV13 and TRBJ2-1): AAGVIQSPRHLIKEKRETATLKCYPIPRHDTVYWYQQGPGQDPQFLISFYEKMQSDKGSIPDRFSAQQFSDYHSELNMSSLELGDSALYFCASSFVGGREQFFGPGTRLTVL.

This clonotype has just one count. The chain recombines TRBV30 with TRBJ2-7; 10 nucleotides agree with TRBD1. Germline V gene lookup returns CDR1 GTSNPN and CDR2 SVGIG (reference sequence). J lost 4 bases, V lost 4 bases, and 4 bases had no gene match. The CDR3 runs to 13 residues. CDR3: CAWMGTGVYEQYF. CDR3 coding DNA: TGTGCCTGGATGGGGACAGGGGTTTACGAGCAGTACTTC. The variable domain in full, with the rest retrieved from reference TRBV30 and TRBJ2-7, is SQTIHQWPATLVQPVGSPLSLECTVEGTSNPNLYWYRQAAGRGLQLLFYSVGIGQISSEVPQNLSASRPQDRQFILSSKKLLLSDSGFYLCAWMGTGVYEQYFGPGTRLTVT.

The chain joins TRBV9 to TRBJ2-1; a weak D match, TRBD1 (6 bases). The V end lost 0 bases, the J end lost 6 bases, and 10 bases lay between the germline ends. In germline, CDR1 is SGDLS, CDR2 YYNGEE. The CDR3 has 14 amino acids. CDR3 nucleotides: TGTGCCAGCAGCGTAGACAGGGTAAGCAATGAGCAGTTCTTC. Protein product: CASSVDRVSNEQFF.

V usage is TRBV6-2 or TRBV6-3 and J usage is TRBJ2-1; 10 bases are a match to TRBD2. This CDR3 has 13 amino acids. Trimming removed 6 bases from V and 9 bases from J; junction bases left unmatched: 5. The germline CDR1 and CDR2 sequences are MNHEY and SVGEGT. CDR3 coding DNA: TGTGCCAGCAGATTAGCGGGAGGTTCTGAGCAGTTCTTC. It yields the protein CASRLAGGSEQFF.